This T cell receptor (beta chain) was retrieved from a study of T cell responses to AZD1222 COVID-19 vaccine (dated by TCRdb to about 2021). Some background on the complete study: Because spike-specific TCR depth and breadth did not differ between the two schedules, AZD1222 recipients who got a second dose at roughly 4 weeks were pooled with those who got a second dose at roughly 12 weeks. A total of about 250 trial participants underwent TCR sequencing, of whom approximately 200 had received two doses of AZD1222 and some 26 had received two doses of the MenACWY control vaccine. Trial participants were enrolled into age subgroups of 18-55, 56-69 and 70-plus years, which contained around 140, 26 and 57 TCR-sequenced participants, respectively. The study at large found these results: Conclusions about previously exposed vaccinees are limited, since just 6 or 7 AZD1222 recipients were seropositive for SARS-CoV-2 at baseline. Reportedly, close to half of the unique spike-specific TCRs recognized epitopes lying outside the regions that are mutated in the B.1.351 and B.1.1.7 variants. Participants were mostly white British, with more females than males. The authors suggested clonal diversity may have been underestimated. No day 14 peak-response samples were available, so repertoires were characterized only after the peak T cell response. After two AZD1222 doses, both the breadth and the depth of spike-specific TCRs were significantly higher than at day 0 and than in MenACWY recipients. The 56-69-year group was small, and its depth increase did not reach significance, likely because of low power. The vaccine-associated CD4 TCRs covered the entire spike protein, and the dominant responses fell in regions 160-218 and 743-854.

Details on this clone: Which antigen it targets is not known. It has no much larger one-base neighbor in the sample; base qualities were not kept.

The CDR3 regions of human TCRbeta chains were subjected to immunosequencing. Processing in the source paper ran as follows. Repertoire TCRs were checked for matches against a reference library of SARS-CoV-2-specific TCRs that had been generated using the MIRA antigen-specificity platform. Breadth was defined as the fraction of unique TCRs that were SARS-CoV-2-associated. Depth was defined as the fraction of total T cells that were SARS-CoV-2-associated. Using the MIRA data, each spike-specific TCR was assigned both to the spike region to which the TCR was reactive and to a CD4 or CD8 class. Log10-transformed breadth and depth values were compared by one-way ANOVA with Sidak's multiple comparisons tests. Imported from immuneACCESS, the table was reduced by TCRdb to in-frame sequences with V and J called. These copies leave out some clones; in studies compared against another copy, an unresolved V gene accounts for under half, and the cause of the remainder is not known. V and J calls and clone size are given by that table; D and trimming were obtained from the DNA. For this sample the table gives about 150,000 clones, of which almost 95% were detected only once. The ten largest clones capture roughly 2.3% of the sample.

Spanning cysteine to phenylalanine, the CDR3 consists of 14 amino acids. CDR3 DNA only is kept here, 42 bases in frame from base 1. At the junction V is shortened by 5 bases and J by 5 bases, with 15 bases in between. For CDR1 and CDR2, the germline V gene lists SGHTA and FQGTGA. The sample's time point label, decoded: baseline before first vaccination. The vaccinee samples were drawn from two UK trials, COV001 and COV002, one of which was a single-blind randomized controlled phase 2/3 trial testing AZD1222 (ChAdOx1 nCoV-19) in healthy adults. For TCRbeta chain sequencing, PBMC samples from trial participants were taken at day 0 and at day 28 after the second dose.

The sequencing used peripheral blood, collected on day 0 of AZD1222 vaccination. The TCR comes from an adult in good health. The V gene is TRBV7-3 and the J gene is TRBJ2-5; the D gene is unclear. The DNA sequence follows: TGTGCCAGCAGCAACGTCGGGTCTGGGGAGACCCAGTACTTC. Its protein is CASSNVGSGETQYF.